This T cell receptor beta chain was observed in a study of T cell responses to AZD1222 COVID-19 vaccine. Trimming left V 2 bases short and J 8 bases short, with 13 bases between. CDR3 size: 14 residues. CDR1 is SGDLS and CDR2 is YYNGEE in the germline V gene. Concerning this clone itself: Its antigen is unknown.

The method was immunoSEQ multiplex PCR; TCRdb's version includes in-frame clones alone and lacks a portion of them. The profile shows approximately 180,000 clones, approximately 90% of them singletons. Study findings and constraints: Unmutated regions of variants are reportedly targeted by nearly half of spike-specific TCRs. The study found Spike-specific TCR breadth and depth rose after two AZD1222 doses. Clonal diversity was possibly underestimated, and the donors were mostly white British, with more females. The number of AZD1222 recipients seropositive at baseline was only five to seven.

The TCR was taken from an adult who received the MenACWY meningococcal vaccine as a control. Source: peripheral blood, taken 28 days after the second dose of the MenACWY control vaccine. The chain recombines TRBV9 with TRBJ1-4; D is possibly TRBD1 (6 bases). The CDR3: CASSVLDRPEKLFF. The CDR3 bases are TGTGCCAGCAGCGTTCTCGACAGGCCAGAAAAACTGTTTTTT.